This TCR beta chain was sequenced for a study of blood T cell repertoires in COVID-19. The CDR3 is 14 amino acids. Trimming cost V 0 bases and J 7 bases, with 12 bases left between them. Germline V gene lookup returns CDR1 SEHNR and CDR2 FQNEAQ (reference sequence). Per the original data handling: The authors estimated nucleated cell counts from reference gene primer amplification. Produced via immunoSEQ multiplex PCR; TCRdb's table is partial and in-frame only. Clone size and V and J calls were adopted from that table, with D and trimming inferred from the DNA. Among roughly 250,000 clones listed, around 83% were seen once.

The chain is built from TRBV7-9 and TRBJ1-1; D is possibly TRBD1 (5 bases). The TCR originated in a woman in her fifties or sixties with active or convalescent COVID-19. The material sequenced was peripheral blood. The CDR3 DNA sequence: TGTGCCAGCAGCTTAGCGCTGACAGCAGTTGAAGCTTTCTTT. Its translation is CASSLALTAVEAFF.